Presented here are 28 T cell receptor beta chains from one specimen sequenced in a study of spatial heterogeneity in lung cancer (dated by TCRdb to about 2019). Libraries came from 5' RACE. Data came from a NextSeq 500. Using fastp at Q25 and MiXCR, TCRdb reprocessed the public reads and kept productive beta chains. Entries that share a CDR3 protein sequence are merged under the most common genes and DNA. The sample table records approximately 81,000 distinct CDR3 sequences; around an eighth of these occur just once. The ten largest clonotypes hold around 4.3% of the sample. Explained via the paper, the time point label denotes: sample taken at primary tumor resection. For TCR sequencing, whole RNA was extracted from tumor and nontumor lung tissue, or from cryopreserved PBMC samples, and no cell sorting was done. The sequenced sample was PBMCs, obtained at surgery. These TCRs come from a male donor with early-stage non-small cell lung cancer.

Many counts were recorded for this clonotype. This chain joins TRBV12-3 or TRBV12-4 and TRBJ1-5; D remains unclear. Trimming took 3 bases from V and 6 from J, leaving 12 bases between them. The CDR3 contains 14 residues. The CDR3 DNA sequence: TGTGCCAGCAGTTTGTTAGGGCTCGGTCAGCCCCAGCATTTT. Its translation: CASSLLGLGQPQHF.

This chain links TRBV2 with TRBJ2-7; D remains ambiguous. The V end was cut by 1 base, the J end by 9 bases, with 10 bases between. The CDR3 is 12 amino acids. Germline CDR1 reads SNHLY; CDR2 reads FYNNEI. DNA of the CDR3: TGTGCCAGCAGTGAAGATGCTCTAAGGCAGTACTTC. It is translated as CASSEDALRQYF.

This clonotype was seen at least ten times. The rearrangement links TRBV29-1 to TRBJ1-4; possibly TRBD1 for D (5 bases). The CDR3 consists of 14 residues. V lost 6 bases and J lost 12, with 23 bases in between. Germline loops: CDR1 SQVTM, CDR2 ANQGSEA. The CDR3 nucleotides are TGCAGCGTCGCCCCGGCATACGGGGGGAAAGAACTGTTTTTT. Translation: CSVAPAYGGKELFF.

This chain links TRBV6-2 or TRBV6-3 with TRBJ2-1; TRBD2 matches 10 bases. The CDR3 contains 17 residues. Germline V gene data show CDR1 as MNHEY and CDR2 as SVGEGT. Trimming removed 0 bases from V and 8 bases from J; junction bases left unmatched: 10. The CDR3 here is CASSYSTSGPLGDEQFF. Written as DNA, the CDR3 is TGTGCCAGCAGTTACTCGACTAGCGGGCCGTTGGGCGATGAGCAGTTCTTC.

This clonotype was seen only a few times. The rearrangement uses TRBV2 and TRBJ1-3; weak D call: TRBD1 (5 bases). This CDR3 region has 15 residues. CDR1 SNHLY and CDR2 FYNNEI come from the germline V gene. Trimming took off 8 bases at V and 2 bases at J, with 16 bases between the two ends. For the CDR3, the DNA is TGTGCCAGCGTCGCGTTGGGGGTTCCTGGAAACACCATATATTTT. Protein: CASVALGVPGNTIYF.

In nucleotides, the CDR3 is TGTGCCAGCAGTTCACAGGGGGCAGAGACCCAGTACTTC. Translation gives CASSSQGAETQYF. The gene calls are TRBV12-3 or TRBV12-4 and TRBJ2-5, with TRBD1 matching over 9 bases. J was trimmed by 4 bases and V by 4 bases; bases with no gene match: 1. The length of the CDR3 is 13 residues.

As for this clonotype: Since a much larger clone is just one base distant, this may be a read error. The DNA of the CDR3 is TGTGCCAGCTCGGGACGGGTAACTTACGAGCAGTACTTC. It translates to CASSGRVTYEQYF. The V call is TRBV7-9, the J call TRBJ2-7, with D perhaps given as TRBD1 or TRBD2 (5 bases each). Trimming left V 8 bases short and J 4 bases short, with 15 bases between. Germline-derived CDR1 and CDR2 are SEHNR and FQNEAQ (reference sequence). The CDR3 consists of 13 residues.

This clonotype was counted between two and nine times. The rearrangement joins TRBV29-1 to TRBJ1-1; D not resolved. The CDR3 spans 11 residues. Per the germline V gene, CDR1 is SQVTM and CDR2 is ANQGSEA. Trimming cost V 5 bases and J 5 bases, with 9 bases left between them. In DNA, the CDR3 is TGCAGCGTTCGTCTGTGGACTGAAGCTTTCTTT. Encoded protein: CSVRLWTEAFF. The variable domain in full, completed from reference TRBV29-1 and TRBJ1-1, reads SAVISQKPSRDICQRGTSLTIQCQVDSQVTMMFWYRQQPGQSLTLIATANQGSEATYESGFVIDKFPISRPNLTFSTLTVSNMSPEDSSIYLCSVRLWTEAFFGQGTRLTVV.

This chain uses TRBV2 with TRBJ1-1; D not resolved. Germline loops: CDR1 SNHLY, CDR2 FYNNEI. The germline V and J ends were trimmed by 0 bases and 4 bases, with 12 bases remaining between them. CDR3 length equals 15 residues. CDR3 loop: CASSEAWPLGTEAFF. CDR3 in DNA: TGTGCCAGCAGTGAAGCTTGGCCCCTGGGCACTGAAGCTTTCTTT.

This clonotype was seen more than once but under ten times. The genes are TRBV20-1 and TRBJ1-2, with TRBD1 as a possible D gene (6 bases). CDR1 is DFQATT and CDR2 is SNEGSKA in the germline V gene (reference sequence). CDR3 size: 12 residues. V was cut by 5 bases and J by 7 bases, with 14 bases left in between. This CDR3 is CSAPLRGVGYTF. The CDR3 nucleotides read TGCAGTGCTCCTCTGAGGGGGGTTGGCTACACCTTC.

This chain joins TRBV3-1 and TRBJ1-1; D may be TRBD1 (5 bases). V was pared by 3 bases and J by 9 bases, with 17 bases between. The CDR3 covers 14 residues. Germline V lookup: CDR1 LGHDT, CDR2 YNNKEL (reference sequence). This CDR3 is CASSQRDADQKAFF. The CDR3 DNA follows: TGTGCCAGCAGCCAGAGGGACGCGGACCAGAAAGCTTTCTTT.

This chain uses TRBV7-9 with TRBJ2-1; 9 bases fit TRBD2. V trimming: 6 bases; J trimming: 2 bases; junction bases outside the gene matches: 11. The CDR3 spans 17 residues. The germline gives CDR1 SEHNR, CDR2 FQNEAQ (reference sequence). DNA for the CDR3: TGTGCCAGCAGTTTAACAGGAGTAGCGGGGGCCTACAATGAGCAGTTCTTC. Translated: CASSLTGVAGAYNEQFF.

V is TRBV5-1 and J is TRBJ1-4, with 7 nucleotides matching TRBD1. The CDR3 is made up of 15 amino acids. V dropped 4 bases and J dropped 0; count of bases not matched to a gene: 3. Germline CDR1 reads SGHRS; CDR2 reads YFSETQ. As DNA, the CDR3 is TGCGCCAGCAGCCCACAGGGGTCAACTAATGAAAAACTGTTTTTT. Encoded protein: CASSPQGSTNEKLFF. The full variable domain, in which reference TRBV5-1 and TRBJ1-4 provide the parts outside the CDR3, is KAGVTQTPRYLIKTRGQQVTLSCSPISGHRSVSWYQQTPGQGLQFLFEYFSETQRNKGNFPGRFSGRQFSNSRSEMNVSTLELGDSALYLCASSPQGSTNEKLFFGSGTQLSVL.

This clonotype occurred a few times. The chain recombines TRBV5-6 with TRBJ2-7; TRBD2 is a possible D gene (6 bases). This CDR3 contains 15 residues. V was shortened by 1 base and J by 1 base, with 12 bases between the two germline ends. From germline, CDR1 is SGHDT and CDR2 YYEEEE. CDR3 protein: CASSLRGGPSYEQYF. CDR3 nucleotides: TGTGCCAGCAGCTTGAGGGGAGGACCATCCTACGAGCAGTACTTC.

The table lists this clonotype with many counts. The chain recombines TRBV5-1 with TRBJ1-2, with D perhaps matching TRBD1 (5 bases). CDR1 SGHRS and CDR2 YFSETQ come from the germline V gene. V was pared by 0 bases and J by 6 bases, with 9 bases between. CDR3 length: 13 amino acids. The CDR3 loop is CASSLEGTNGYTF. The CDR3 nucleotides are TGCGCCAGCAGCTTGGAGGGGACTAATGGCTACACCTTC.

This clonotype was counted at least ten times. The chain carries TRBV29-1 and TRBJ2-2; 11 bases are a match to TRBD2. The germline CDR1 and CDR2 sequences are SQVTM and ANQGSEA. V was clipped by 5 bases and J by 2 bases; unmatched bases: 1. This CDR3 contains 14 residues. The CDR3 here is CSVLAGGNTGELFF. The CDR3, as DNA: TGCAGCGTTCTAGCGGGGGGAAACACCGGGGAGCTGTTTTTT.

This clonotype showed up just a few times. This rearrangement joins TRBV5-6 to TRBJ2-6; D is uncertain. This CDR3 contains 15 residues. CDR1 SGHDT and CDR2 YYEEEE come from the germline V gene. V was shortened by 2 bases and J by 0 bases, with 6 bases between the two germline ends. The CDR3 DNA is TGTGCCAGCAGCTTAGCCTTCTCTGGGGCCAACGTCCTGACTTTC. Translated, it gives CASSLAFSGANVLTF.

This clonotype occurred a few times. This chain connects TRBV18 to TRBJ2-2, with D perhaps assigned TRBD1 or TRBD2 (5 bases each). Trimming cost V 4 bases and J 1 base, with 10 bases left between them. Looked up from germline, CDR1 is KGHSH and CDR2 is LQKENI. The CDR3 covers 15 residues. The CDR3: CASSRDVLNTGELFF. Here the CDR3 DNA reads TGTGCCAGCTCACGGGACGTCCTGAACACCGGGGAGCTGTTTTTT.

The CDR3 spells CASTKGAGYQPQHF. The DNA of the CDR3 is TGTGCCAGCACTAAGGGGGCAGGTTATCAGCCCCAGCATTTT. The rearrangement joins TRBV6-2 or TRBV6-3 to TRBJ1-5; the match to TRBD1 covers 7 bases. Germline V gene lookup returns CDR1 MNHEY and CDR2 SVGEGT. V lost 7 bases to trimming and J lost 5 bases; unmatched junction nucleotides: 8. The CDR3 extends over 14 amino acids.

The V call is TRBV24-1, the J call TRBJ2-1; TRBD2 matches 11 bases. The CDR3 spans 16 residues. Trimming took 4 bases from V and 7 from J; bases not matched to a gene: 8. Germline CDR1 reads KGHDR; CDR2 reads SFDVKD. CDR3 DNA: TGTGCCACCAGTGAATTAACTAGCGGGAGTATGAATGAGCAGTTCTTC. Translating gives CATSELTSGSMNEQFF.

At least ten counts were recorded for this clonotype. This chain links TRBV20-1 with TRBJ1-3; D not certain. The CDR3 loop spans 14 amino acids. V lost 3 bases to trimming and J lost 0 bases, with 9 bases between them. Germline loops: CDR1 DFQATT, CDR2 SNEGSKA (reference sequence). The CDR3 region has the DNA TGCAGTGCTAGTGACACCGTCTCTGGAAACACCATATATTTT. Amino acids: CSASDTVSGNTIYF.

This rearrangement joins TRBV9 to TRBJ1-3; 7 bases map to TRBD1. The CDR3 is 15 residues long. Germline CDR1 and CDR2: SGDLS and YYNGEE. The J segment lost 2 bases and the V segment lost 4 bases, leaving 6 bases of the junction unmatched. The CDR3 region is CASSSQGVAGNTIYF. Here the CDR3 DNA reads TGTGCCAGCAGCTCTCAGGGGGTCGCTGGAAACACCATATATTTT.

The chain has TRBV9 and TRBJ2-7; D uncertain. CDR3 length: 15 amino acids. CDR1 and CDR2 from the germline V gene are SGDLS and YYNGEE. V lost 0 bases and J 0 bases, leaving 10 bases between the germline ends. CDR3 sequence: CASSVEPVSSYEQYF. The CDR3, as DNA: TGTGCCAGCAGCGTAGAACCGGTTAGCTCCTACGAGCAGTACTTC.

Turning to this clonotype: No DNA is shown, since the ends of the CDR3 on it are uncertain; the CDR3 is the one TCRdb lists. This chain connects TRBV19 to TRBJ2-2; TRBD2 was called by the table and not checked on the DNA. Germline assignment: CDR1 LNHDA and CDR2 SQIVND (reference sequence). The CDR3 is made up of 12 amino acids, end residues included. CDR3: CASSSGGRELFF.

The chain employs TRBV9 and TRBJ1-6; D ambiguous. The CDR3 extends over 16 amino acids. The V end was cut by 4 bases, the J end by 0 bases, with 11 bases between. Germline loops: CDR1 SGDLS, CDR2 YYNGEE. Written as DNA, the CDR3 is TGTGCCAGCAGCTTTGGACCTAGCTCCTATAATTCACCCCTCCACTTT. Its translation is CASSFGPSSYNSPLHF.

This chain links TRBV4-1 with TRBJ1-1; D perhaps matches TRBD1 (5 bases). This CDR3 contains 14 residues. Germline V gene data show CDR1 as MGHRA and CDR2 as YSYEKL. The ends were cut back, 3 bases at V and 4 bases at J, with 12 bases in the middle. The CDR3 loop reads CASSQVKGITEAFF. CDR3 nucleotides: TGCGCCAGCAGCCAGGTCAAGGGGATCACTGAAGCTTTCTTT.

The J gene is TRBJ1-2, the V gene TRBV6-1; D is perhaps TRBD1 (6 bases). The CDR3 contains 14 residues. CDR1 MNHNS and CDR2 SASEGT come from the germline V gene. V was clipped by 2 bases and J by 3 bases, with 10 bases between them. Here the CDR3 DNA reads TGTGCCAGCAGTGAATTAGGGGGGTACTATGGCTACACCTTC. It is translated as CASSELGGYYGYTF.

This chain uses TRBV19 with TRBJ2-5; a possible D gene is TRBD1 (5 bases). Germline values: CDR1 LNHDA, CDR2 SQIVND (reference sequence). The CDR3 is 15 amino acids. The V gene lost 5 bases and the J gene lost 5 bases, with 18 bases spanning the gap. CDR3 DNA: TGTGCCAGTAGTGCCACAGGACCGCAGAGGGAGACCCAGTACTTC. Encoded protein: CASSATGPQRETQYF.